This TCR beta chain was identified in a study of T cell repertoires in cytomegalovirus infection. Study context: Selection of CMV epitopes for the study included recently identified HLA-C-restricted and well-studied HLA-B-restricted ones. Evidence of both CMV infection and a matching HLA type came from public TCR beta signatures.

Study results and limitations: Cumulated frequencies of public TCR beta families served to identify carriers of CMV plus the relevant HLA. Ex vivo, HLA-C-restricted CMV-specific TCR beta clonotypes prevailed over the rest of the response.

Only a few counts were recorded for this clonotype. What it recognizes is unknown. TCRdb processed the reads anew with MiXCR; each CDR3 protein has one entry. The sample lists about 830,000 distinct CDR3 sequences, 32% occurring once. Germline V gene sequence: CDR1 KGHDR, CDR2 SFDVKD. V was clipped by 3 bases and J by 4 bases; unmatched bases: 6. The CDR3 loop spans 16 amino acids. The V gene is TRBV24-1, the J gene TRBJ1-5; 9 positions agree with TRBD1. The sequencing here drew on cultured CD8+ T cells from PBMCs, taken from culture after CMV antigen stimulation. The sequence was obtained from a human donor in good health (CMV status not recorded). Some clones in this sample may be carry-over from other donors' samples. The chain's CDR3 is CATSDLKTGGNQPQHF. DNA for the CDR3: TGTGCCACCAGTGATCTTAAGACAGGGGGGAATCAGCCCCAGCATTTT.